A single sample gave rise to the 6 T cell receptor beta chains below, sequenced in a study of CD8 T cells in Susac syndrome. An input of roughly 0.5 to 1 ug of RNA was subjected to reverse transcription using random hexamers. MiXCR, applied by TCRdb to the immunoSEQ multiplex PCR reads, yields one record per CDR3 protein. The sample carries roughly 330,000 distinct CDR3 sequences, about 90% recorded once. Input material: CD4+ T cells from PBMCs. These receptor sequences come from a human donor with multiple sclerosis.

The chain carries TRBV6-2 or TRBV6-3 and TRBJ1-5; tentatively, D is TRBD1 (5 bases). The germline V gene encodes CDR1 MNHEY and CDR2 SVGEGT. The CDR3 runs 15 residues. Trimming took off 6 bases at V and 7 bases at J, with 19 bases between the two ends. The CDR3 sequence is CASSPRGAGEQPQHF. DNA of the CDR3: TGTGCCAGCAGCCCTCGAGGGGCTGGAGAACAGCCCCAGCATTTT.

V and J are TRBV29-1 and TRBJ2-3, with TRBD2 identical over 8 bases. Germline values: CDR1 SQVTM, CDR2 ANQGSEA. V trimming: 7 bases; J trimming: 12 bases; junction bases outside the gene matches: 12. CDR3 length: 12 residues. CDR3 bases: TGCAGCGGGGATGAACCGGGACTAGTCCAGTATTTT. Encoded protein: CSGDEPGLVQYF.

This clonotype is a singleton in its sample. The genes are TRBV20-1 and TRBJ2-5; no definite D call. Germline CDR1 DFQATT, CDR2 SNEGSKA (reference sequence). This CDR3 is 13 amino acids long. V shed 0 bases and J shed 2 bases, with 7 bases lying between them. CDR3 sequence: CSARDSNQETQYF. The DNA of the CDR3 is TGCAGTGCTAGAGACAGCAATCAAGAGACCCAGTACTTC.

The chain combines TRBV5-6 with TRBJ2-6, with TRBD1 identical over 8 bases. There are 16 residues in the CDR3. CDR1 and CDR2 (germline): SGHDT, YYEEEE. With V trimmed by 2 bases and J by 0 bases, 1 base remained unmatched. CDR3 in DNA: TGTGCCAGCAGCTTACAGGGGGGCTCTGGGGCCAACGTCCTGACTTTC. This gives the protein CASSLQGGSGANVLTF. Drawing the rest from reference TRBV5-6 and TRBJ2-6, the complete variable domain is DAGVTQSPTHLIKTRGQQVTLRCSPKSGHDTVSWYQQALGQGPQFIFQYYEEEERQRGNFPDRFSGHQFPNYSSELNVNALLLGDSALYLCASSLQGGSGANVLTFGAGSRLTVL.

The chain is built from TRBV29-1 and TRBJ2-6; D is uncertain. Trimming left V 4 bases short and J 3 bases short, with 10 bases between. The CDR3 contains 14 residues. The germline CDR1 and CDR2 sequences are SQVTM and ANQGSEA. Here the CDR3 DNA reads TGCAGCGTTGTATTCGGGCTTGGGGCCAACGTCCTGACTTTC. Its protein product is CSVVFGLGANVLTF.

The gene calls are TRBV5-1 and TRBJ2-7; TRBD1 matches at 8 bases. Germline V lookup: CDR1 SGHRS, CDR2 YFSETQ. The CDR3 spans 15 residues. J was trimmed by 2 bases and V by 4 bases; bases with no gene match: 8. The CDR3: CASSPTGGVTYEQYF. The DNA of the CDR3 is TGCGCCAGCAGCCCCACAGGGGGAGTAACCTACGAGCAGTACTTC.